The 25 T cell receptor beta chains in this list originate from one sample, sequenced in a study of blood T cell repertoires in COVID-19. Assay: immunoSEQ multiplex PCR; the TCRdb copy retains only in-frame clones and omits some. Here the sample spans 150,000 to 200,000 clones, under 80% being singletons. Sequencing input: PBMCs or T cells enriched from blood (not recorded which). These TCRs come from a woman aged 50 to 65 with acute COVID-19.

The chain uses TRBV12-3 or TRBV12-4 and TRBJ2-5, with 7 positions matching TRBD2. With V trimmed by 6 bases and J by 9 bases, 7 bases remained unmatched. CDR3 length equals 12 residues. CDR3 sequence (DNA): TGTGCCAGCAGAGGGACCGCGGGGGCCCAGTACTTC. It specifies CASRGTAGAQYF.

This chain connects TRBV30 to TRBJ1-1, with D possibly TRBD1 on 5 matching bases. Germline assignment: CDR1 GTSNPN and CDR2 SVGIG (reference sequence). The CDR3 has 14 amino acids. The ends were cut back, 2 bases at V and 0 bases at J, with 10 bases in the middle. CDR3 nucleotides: TGTGCCTGGAGTTTGGAGGGGATGAACACTGAAGCTTTCTTT. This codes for CAWSLEGMNTEAFF.

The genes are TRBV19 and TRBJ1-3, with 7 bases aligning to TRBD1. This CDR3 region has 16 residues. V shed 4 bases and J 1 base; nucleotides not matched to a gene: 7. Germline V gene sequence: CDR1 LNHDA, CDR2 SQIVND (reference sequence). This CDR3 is CASSRGQGVSGNTIYF. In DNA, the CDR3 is TGTGCCAGTAGTAGAGGTCAGGGGGTTTCTGGAAACACCATATATTTT.

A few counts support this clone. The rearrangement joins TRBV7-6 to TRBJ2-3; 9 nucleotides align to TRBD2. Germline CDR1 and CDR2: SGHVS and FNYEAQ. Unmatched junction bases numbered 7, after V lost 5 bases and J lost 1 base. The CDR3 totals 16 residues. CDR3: CASSPRPSGGTDTQYF. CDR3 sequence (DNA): TGTGCCAGCAGCCCCAGGCCTAGCGGGGGCACAGATACGCAGTATTTT.

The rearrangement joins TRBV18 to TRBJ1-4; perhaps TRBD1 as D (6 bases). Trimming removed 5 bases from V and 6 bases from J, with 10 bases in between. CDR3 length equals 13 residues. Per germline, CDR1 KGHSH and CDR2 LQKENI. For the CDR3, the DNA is TGTGCCAGCTCAGCAGGGGTGGATGAAAAACTGTTTTTT. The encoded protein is CASSAGVDEKLFF.

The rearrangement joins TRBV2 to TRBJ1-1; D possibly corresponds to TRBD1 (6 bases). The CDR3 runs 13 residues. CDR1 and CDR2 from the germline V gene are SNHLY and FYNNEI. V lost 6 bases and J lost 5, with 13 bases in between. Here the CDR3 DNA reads TGTGCCAGCAGAGGGGACAAGGGAACTGAAGCTTTCTTT. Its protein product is CASRGDKGTEAFF.

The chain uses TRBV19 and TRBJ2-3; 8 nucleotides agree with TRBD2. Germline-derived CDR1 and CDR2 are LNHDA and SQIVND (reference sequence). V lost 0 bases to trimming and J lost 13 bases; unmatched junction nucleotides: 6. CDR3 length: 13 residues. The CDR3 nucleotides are TGTGCCAGTAGTATAGAGGGACTAGAGACGAAGTATTTT. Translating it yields CASSIEGLETKYF.

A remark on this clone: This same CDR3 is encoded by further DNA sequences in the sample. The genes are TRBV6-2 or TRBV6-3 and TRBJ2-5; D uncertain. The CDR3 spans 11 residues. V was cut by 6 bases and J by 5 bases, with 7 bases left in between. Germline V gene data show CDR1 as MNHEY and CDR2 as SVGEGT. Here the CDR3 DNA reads TGTGCCAGCAGCTCTGGCGAGACCCAGTACTTC. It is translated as CASSSGETQYF.

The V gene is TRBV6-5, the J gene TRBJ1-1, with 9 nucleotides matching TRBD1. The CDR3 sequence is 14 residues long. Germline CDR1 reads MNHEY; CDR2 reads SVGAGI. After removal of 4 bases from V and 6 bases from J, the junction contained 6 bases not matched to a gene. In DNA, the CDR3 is TGTGCCAGCAGTTGGGACAGGGTAAGATCTGAAGCTTTCTTT. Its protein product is CASSWDRVRSEAFF.

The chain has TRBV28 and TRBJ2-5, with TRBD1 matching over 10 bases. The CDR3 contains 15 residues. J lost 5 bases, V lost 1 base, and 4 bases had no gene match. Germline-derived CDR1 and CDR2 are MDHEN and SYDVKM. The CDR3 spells CASSLSSGQGETQYF. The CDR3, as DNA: TGTGCCAGCAGTTTATCGTCGGGACAGGGGGAGACCCAGTACTTC.

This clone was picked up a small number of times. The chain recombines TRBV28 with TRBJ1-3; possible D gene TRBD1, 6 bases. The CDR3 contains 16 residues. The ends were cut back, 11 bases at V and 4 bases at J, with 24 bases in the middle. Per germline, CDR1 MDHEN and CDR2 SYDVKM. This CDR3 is CALRPLNRVTGNTIYF. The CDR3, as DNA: TGTGCCCTTCGACCCCTTAACAGGGTGACGGGAAACACCATATATTTT.

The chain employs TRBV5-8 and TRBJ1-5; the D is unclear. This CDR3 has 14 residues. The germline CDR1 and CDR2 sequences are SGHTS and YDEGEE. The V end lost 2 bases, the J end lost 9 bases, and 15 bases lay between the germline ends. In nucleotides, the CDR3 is TGTGCCAGCAGCTTCCCGACTGCTGCAAGGCCCCAGCATTTT. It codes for CASSFPTAARPQHF.

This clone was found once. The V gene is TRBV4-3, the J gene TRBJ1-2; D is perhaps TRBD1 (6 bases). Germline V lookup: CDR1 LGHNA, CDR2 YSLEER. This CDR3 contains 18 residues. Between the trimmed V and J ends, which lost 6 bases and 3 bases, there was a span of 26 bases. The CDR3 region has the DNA TGCGCCAGCAGTTCCAGTCCCCCGGGGGGGCTCGGGGACTATGGCTACACCTTC. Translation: CASSSSPPGGLGDYGYTF.

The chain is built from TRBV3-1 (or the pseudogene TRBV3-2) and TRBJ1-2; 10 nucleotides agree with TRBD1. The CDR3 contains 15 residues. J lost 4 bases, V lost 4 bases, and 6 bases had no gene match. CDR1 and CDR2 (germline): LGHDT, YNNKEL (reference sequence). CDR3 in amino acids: CASSPGQGGVYGYTF. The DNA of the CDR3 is TGTGCCAGCAGCCCCGGACAGGGGGGGGTCTATGGCTACACCTTC.

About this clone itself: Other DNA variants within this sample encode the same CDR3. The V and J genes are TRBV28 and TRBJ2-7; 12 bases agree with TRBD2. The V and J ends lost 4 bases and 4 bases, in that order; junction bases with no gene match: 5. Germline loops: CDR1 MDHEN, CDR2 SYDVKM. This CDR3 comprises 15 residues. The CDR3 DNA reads TGTGCCAGCAGTTCACTAGCGGGGGGCAATTACGAGCAGTACGTC. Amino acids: CASSSLAGGNYEQYV.

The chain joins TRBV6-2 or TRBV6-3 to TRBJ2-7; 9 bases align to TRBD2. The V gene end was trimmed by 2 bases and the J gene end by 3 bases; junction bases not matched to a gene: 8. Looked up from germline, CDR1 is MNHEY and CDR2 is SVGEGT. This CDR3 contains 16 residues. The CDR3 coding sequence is TGTGCCAGCAGTTACGGACCTGCGGGGGGGTACTACGAGCAGTACGTC. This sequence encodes CASSYGPAGGYYEQYV.

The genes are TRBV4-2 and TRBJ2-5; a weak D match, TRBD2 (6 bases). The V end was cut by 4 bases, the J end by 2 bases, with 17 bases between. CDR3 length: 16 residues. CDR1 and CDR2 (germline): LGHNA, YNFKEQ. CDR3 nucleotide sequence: TGTGCCAGCAGCCCCTCCGGGACTTTCAAACAAGAGACCCAGTACTTC. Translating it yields CASSPSGTFKQETQYF.

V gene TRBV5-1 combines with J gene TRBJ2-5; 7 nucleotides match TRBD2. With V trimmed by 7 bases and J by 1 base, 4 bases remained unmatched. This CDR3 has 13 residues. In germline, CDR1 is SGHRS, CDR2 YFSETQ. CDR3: CASSAGIQETQYF. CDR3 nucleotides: TGCGCCAGCTCAGCGGGGATCCAAGAGACCCAGTACTTC.

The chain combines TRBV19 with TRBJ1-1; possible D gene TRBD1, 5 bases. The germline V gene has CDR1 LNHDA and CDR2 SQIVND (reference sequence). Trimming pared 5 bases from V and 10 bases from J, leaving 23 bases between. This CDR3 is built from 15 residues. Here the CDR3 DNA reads TGTGCCAGTAGTCCGATCCCGGGACTCGGCCTCGGAGCTTTCTTT. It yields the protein CASSPIPGLGLGAFF.

In DNA, the CDR3 is TGTGCCAGCAGCTTGGGGACAGGGGAGAACACCGGGGAGCTGTTTTTT. Amino acid sequence: CASSLGTGENTGELFF. The rearrangement uses TRBV5-8 and TRBJ2-2; the match to TRBD1 covers 9 bases. The V segment lost 0 bases and the J segment 1 base; nucleotides outside the gene matches: 1. Per germline, CDR1 SGHTS and CDR2 YDEGEE. The CDR3 totals 16 residues.

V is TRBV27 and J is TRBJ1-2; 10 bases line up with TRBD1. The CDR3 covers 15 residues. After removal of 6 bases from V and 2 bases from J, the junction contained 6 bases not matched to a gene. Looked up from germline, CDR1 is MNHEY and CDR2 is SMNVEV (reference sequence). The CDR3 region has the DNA TGTGCCAGCAGACCGACGGACAGGGGGAACTATGGCTACACCTTC. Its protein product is CASRPTDRGNYGYTF.

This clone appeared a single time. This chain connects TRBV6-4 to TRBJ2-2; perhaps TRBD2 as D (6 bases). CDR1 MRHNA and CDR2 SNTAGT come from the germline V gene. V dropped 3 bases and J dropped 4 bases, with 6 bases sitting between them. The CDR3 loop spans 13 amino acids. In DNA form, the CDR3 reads TGTGCCAGCAGTGAGGAGGGCACCGGGGAGCTGTTTTTT. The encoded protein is CASSEEGTGELFF.

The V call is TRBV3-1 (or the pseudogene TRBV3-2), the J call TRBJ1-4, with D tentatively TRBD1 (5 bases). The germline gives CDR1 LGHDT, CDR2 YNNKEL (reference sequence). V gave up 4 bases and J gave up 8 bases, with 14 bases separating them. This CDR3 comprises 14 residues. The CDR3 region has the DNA TGTGCCAGCAGCCCGACAGTGGCGCAGGAAAAACTGTTTTTT. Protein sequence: CASSPTVAQEKLFF.

CDR3 coding DNA: TGTGCCAGCTCTCCCAGCGGGGGGGCCAGAACCTACGAGCAGTACGTC. Protein sequence: CASSPSGGARTYEQYV. This chain joins TRBV18 and TRBJ2-7; 10 bases align to TRBD2. The germline V gene has CDR1 KGHSH and CDR2 LQKENI. This CDR3 comprises 16 residues. Trimming at V came to 6 bases and at J to 2 bases, leaving 10 bases not matched to a gene.

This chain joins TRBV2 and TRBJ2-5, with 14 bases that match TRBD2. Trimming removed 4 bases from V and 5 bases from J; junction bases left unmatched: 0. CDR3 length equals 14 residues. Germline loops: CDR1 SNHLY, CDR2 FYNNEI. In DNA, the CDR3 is TGTGCCAGCAGTGGACTAGCGGGGGGGGAGACCCAGTACTTC. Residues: CASSGLAGGETQYF.